This T cell receptor (beta chain) was sequenced in a study of T cell changes during pregnancy in multiple sclerosis. V gave up 3 bases and J gave up 10 bases; unmatched junction bases: 8. In germline, CDR1 is SGDLS, CDR2 YYNGEE. CDR3 length: 15 residues. The protocol was immunoSEQ multiplex PCR, while the TCRdb copy is restricted to in-frame clones and leaves out a portion. Of 40,000 to 50,000 clones listed, 80% to 90% are singletons. The clonotype was recovered from a female donor with multiple sclerosis, enrolled in a pregnancy study. The sequencing used CD4+ T cells from peripheral blood mononuclear cells, collected in the first trimester of pregnancy. V gene TRBV9 combines with J gene TRBJ2-1; 12 positions match TRBD2. CDR3 region: CASSALGLAGREQFF. The CDR3 DNA reads TGTGCCAGCAGCGCACTGGGACTAGCGGGTCGGGAGCAGTTCTTC.